Detailed here is one T cell receptor (beta chain). Its cognate antigen is unknown. These data originate in a study of CD8+ T cells in alopecia areata. Study-wide results and limits: In lesional scalp, particularly from alopecia totalis/universalis, clonality was higher than in normal scalp.

RNA, once extracted, was reverse transcribed into cDNA for use as the sequencing template. The method was immunoSEQ multiplex PCR; TCRdb's version includes in-frame clones alone and lacks a portion of them. Of roughly 130,000 clones listed, over 50% are singletons. The material was CD4+ T cells sorted from blood, obtained at week 0. The receptor was derived from a human donor with alopecia areata.

CDR3 protein: CASSIASGMSYNEQFF. CDR3 nucleotide sequence: TGTGCCAGCAGTATTGCTAGCGGTATGTCCTACAATGAGCAGTTCTTC. The chain joins TRBV28 to TRBJ2-1; TRBD2 matches 7 bases. The V segment lost 5 bases and the J segment 1 base; nucleotides outside the gene matches: 8. The CDR3 loop spans 16 amino acids. CDR1 and CDR2 (germline): MDHEN, SYDVKM.